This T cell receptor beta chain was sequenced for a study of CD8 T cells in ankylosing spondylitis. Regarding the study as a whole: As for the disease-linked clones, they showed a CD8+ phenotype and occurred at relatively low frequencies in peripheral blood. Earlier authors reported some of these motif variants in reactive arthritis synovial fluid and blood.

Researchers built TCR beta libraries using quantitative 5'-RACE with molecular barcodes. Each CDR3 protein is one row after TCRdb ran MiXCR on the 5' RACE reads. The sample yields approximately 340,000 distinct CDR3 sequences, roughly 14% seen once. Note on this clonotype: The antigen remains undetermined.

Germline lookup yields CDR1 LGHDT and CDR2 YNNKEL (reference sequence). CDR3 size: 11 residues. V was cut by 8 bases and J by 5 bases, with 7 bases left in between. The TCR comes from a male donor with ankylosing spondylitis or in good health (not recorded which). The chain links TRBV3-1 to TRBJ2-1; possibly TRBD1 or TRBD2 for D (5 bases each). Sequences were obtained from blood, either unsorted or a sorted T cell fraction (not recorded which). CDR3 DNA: TGTGCCAGCGGGGGAAACAATGAGCAGTTCTTC. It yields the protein CASGGNNEQFF.